Below, 17 T cell receptor beta chains from the same sample are listed, as sequenced in a study of blood T cells in healthy people across ages. Sample-barcoded 5' priming and a J-beta primer mix drove a second PCR of about 6 to 12 cycles. TCRdb recomputed calls from the 5' RACE reads with MiXCR, one row per CDR3 protein. The sample has approximately 820,000 distinct CDR3 sequences, 44% seen once; the top ten hold around 21%. Sequencing input: blood. All receptors come from a man aged 55 to 70 in good health.

J is TRBJ2-5 and V is TRBV5-1; D gene uncertain. This CDR3 contains 15 residues. With 1 base removed from V and 1 base from J, the gap between germline ends came to 11 bases. Germline CDR1 and CDR2: SGHRS and YFSETQ. Here the CDR3 DNA reads TGCGCCAGCAGCTTGCCATCAACCACCCAAGAGACCCAGTACTTC. This gives the protein CASSLPSTTQETQYF.

The chain links TRBV10-3 to TRBJ2-3; TRBD1 agrees at 8 bases. V was clipped by 5 bases and J by 3 bases; unmatched bases: 7. This CDR3 has 15 amino acids. CDR1 is ENHRY, CDR2 SYGVKD, per germline. The CDR3 loop reads CAISTNTGGTDTQYF. DNA for the CDR3: TGTGCCATCAGTACTAACACAGGGGGAACAGATACGCAGTATTTT.

This clonotype was counted between two and nine times. J is TRBJ2-5 and V is TRBV4-1, with 7 positions matching TRBD1. The DNA end favors TRBJ2-7, so the J call may be wrong. Germline values: CDR1 MGHRA, CDR2 YSYEKL. The CDR3 has 17 residues. CDR3 loop: CASSQEIGVGTEVEQYF. The DNA for the CDR3 is TGCGCCAGCAGCCAAGAAATCGGGGTGGGGACAGAAGTCGAGCAGTACTTC.

This clonotype was observed once. V gene TRBV6-2 or TRBV6-3 combines with J gene TRBJ2-3; D is ambiguous. The V end lost 7 bases, the J end lost 2 bases, and 22 bases lay between the germline ends. The CDR3 runs 17 residues. CDR1 MNHEY and CDR2 SVGEGT come from the germline V gene. CDR3 region: CASTFGSGKITTDTQYF. CDR3 in DNA: TGTGCCAGCACCTTCGGCAGTGGAAAAATTACCACAGATACGCAGTATTTT.

The chain couples TRBV20-1 to TRBJ1-2, with TRBD1 as a possible D gene (5 bases). Looked up from germline, CDR1 is DFQATT and CDR2 is SNEGSKA (reference sequence). V dropped 3 bases and J dropped 6 bases, with 14 bases sitting between them. This CDR3 comprises 13 residues. CDR3 bases: TGCAGTGCTAGTCGGGCAGGGCGCGATGGCTACACCTTC. This gives the protein CSASRAGRDGYTF.

The chain employs TRBV28 and TRBJ1-2; D not resolved. The V and J ends lost 6 bases and 1 base respectively, with 6 bases between them. The germline CDR1 and CDR2 sequences are MDHEN and SYDVKM. CDR3 length: 12 residues. CDR3 DNA: TGTGCCAGCAGCCAATTTAACTATGGCTACACCTTC. Translation gives CASSQFNYGYTF.

V gene TRBV7-2 combines with J gene TRBJ1-2, with D uncertain. Trimming took off 1 base at V and 0 bases at J, with 15 bases between the two ends. Germline V gene lookup returns CDR1 SGHTA and CDR2 FQGNSA. The length of the CDR3 is 17 residues. The CDR3 DNA sequence: TGTGCCAGCAGCTTAGTTCTCGGAGGACTTTCTAACTATGGCTACACCTTC. This codes for CASSLVLGGLSNYGYTF.

This clonotype occurred a few times. V and J are TRBV20-1 and TRBJ1-5; no firm D call. Germline V gives CDR1 DFQATT, CDR2 SNEGSKA (reference sequence). CDR3 length: 16 amino acids. Deletions cut 0 bases from V and 2 bases from J, with 14 bases between. The CDR3 is CSARDETGRGNQPQHF. The CDR3 region has the DNA TGCAGTGCTAGAGATGAAACGGGTCGTGGCAATCAGCCCCAGCATTTT.

The chain links TRBV15 to TRBJ2-5, with D perhaps matching TRBD1 (5 bases). CDR3 length equals 15 residues. V was cut by 1 base and J by 4 bases, with 13 bases left in between. Germline V CDR1 and CDR2: LNHNV, YYDKDF (reference sequence). This CDR3 reads CATSRVGREGETQYF. The CDR3 DNA sequence: TGTGCCACCAGCAGAGTCGGCAGGGAAGGAGAGACCCAGTACTTC. The full variable domain, with the rest looked up from reference TRBV15 and TRBJ2-5, is DAMVIQNPRYQVTQFGKPVTLSCSQTLNHNVMYWYQQKSSQAPKLLFHYYDKDFNNEADTPDNFQSRRPNTSFCFLDIRSPGLGDTAMYLCATSRVGREGETQYFGPGTRLLVL.

About this clonotype itself: Germline is not matched at one junction end, which may reflect a read error. V and J are TRBV27 and TRBJ1-6; D is perhaps TRBD1 (5 bases). There are 16 residues in the CDR3. From germline, CDR1 is MNHEY and CDR2 SMNVEV (reference sequence). CDR3 protein: CTSTPGRNRQNSPLHF. The CDR3, as DNA: TGTACCAGCACCCCCGGGAGGAACAGGCAAAATTCACCCCTCCACTTT.

The chain recombines TRBV3-1 with TRBJ2-5, with D possibly being TRBD2 (5 bases). Germline V gene data show CDR1 as LGHDT and CDR2 as YNNKEL (reference sequence). The CDR3 is 15 amino acids. With 1 base removed from V and 2 bases from J, the gap between germline ends came to 11 bases. The CDR3 sequence is CASSQGWGAQETQYF. CDR3 DNA: TGTGCCAGCAGCCAAGGATGGGGAGCGCAAGAGACCCAGTACTTC.

This clonotype has more than one count but fewer than ten. The rearrangement uses TRBV7-2 and TRBJ2-7, with 11 bases identical to TRBD2. The CDR3 spans 15 residues. Germline trimming cut 2 bases from V and 2 bases from J; bases unmatched to any gene: 2. CDR1 is SGHTA, CDR2 FQGNSA, per germline. CDR3 sequence: CASSLMGLAAYEQYF. DNA for the CDR3: TGTGCCAGCAGCTTAATGGGACTAGCGGCCTACGAGCAGTACTTC.

This rearrangement joins TRBV4-3 to TRBJ2-2, with TRBD1 matching over 9 bases. The CDR3 covers 18 residues. The J segment lost 6 bases and the V segment lost 0 bases, leaving 11 bases of the junction unmatched. CDR1 is LGHNA, CDR2 YSLEER, per germline. The CDR3 DNA is TGCGCCAGCAGCCAAGAGGGACAGGGATTTGGGGTGCCCGGGGAGCTGTTTTTT. Residues: CASSQEGQGFGVPGELFF.

The chain has TRBV12-3 or TRBV12-4 and TRBJ2-1; 8 bases are a match to TRBD2. J was trimmed by 1 base and V by 7 bases; bases with no gene match: 6. This CDR3 is built from 15 residues. CDR3 nucleotides: TGTGCCAGCACCGGAAAGCGGGGGTCCTACAATGAGCAGTTCTTC. It yields the protein CASTGKRGSYNEQFF.

The CDR3 sequence is CASKGGISYNEQFF. The CDR3 DNA sequence: TGCGCCAGCAAGGGTGGGATTTCCTACAATGAGCAGTTCTTC. The genes are TRBV5-1 and TRBJ2-1; unclear D gene. Looked up from germline, CDR1 is SGHRS and CDR2 is YFSETQ. The CDR3 has 14 amino acids. Trimming shortened V by 6 bases and J by 1 base, and 11 bases separated the two germline ends.

On this clonotype itself: A read error may produce the germline difference seen at one junction end. The gene calls are TRBV7-2 and TRBJ2-1; possibly TRBD2 for D (6 bases). This CDR3 has 16 amino acids. Germline V gives CDR1 SGHTA, CDR2 FQGNSA. The CDR3: CASSLRAGSSYNGQFF. CDR3 nucleotides: TGTGCCAGCAGCTTGAGGGCGGGAAGCTCCTACAATGGGCAGTTCTTC.

This clonotype appeared many times. The rearrangement joins TRBV3-1 to TRBJ1-4, with D unclear. Looked up from germline, CDR1 is LGHDT and CDR2 is YNNKEL (reference sequence). The CDR3 loop spans 15 amino acids. Trimming stripped 4 bases from V and 5 bases from J, with 14 bases between. The CDR3 sequence: CASSPRGSANEKLFF. CDR3 nucleotides: TGTGCCAGCAGCCCTCGTGGTAGCGCCAATGAAAAACTGTTTTTT.